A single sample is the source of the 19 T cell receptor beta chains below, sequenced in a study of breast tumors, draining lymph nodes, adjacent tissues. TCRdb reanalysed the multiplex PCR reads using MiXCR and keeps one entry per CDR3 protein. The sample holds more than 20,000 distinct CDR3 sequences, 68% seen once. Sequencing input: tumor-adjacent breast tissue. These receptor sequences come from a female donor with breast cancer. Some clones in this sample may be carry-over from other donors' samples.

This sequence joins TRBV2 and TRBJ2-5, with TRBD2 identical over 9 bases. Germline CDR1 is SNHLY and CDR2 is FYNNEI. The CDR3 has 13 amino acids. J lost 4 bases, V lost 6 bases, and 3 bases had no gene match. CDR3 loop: CASSPGLAETQYF. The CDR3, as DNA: TGTGCCAGCAGCCCGGGACTAGCAGAGACCCAGTACTTC.

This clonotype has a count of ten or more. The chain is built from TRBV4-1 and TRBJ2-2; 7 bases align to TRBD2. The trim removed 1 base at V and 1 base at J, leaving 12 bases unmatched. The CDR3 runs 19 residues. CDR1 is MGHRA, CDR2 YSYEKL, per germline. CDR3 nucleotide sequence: TGCGCCAGCAGCCAAGCGGGAGGCATCATTGTAGAGAACACCGGGGAGCTGTTTTTT. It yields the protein CASSQAGGIIVENTGELFF.

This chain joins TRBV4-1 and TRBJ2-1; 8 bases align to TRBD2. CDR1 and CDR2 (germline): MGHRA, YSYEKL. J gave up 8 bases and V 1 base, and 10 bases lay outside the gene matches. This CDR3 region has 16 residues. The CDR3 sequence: CASSQVGGGRRDEQFF. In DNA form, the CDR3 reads TGCGCCAGCAGCCAAGTTGGCGGCGGGAGGAGGGATGAGCAGTTCTTC.

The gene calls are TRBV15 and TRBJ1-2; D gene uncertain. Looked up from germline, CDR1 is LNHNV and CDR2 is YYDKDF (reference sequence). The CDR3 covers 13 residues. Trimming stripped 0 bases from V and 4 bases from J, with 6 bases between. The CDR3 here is CATSRDSAYGYTF. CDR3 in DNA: TGTGCCACCAGCAGAGATTCGGCCTATGGCTACACCTTC.

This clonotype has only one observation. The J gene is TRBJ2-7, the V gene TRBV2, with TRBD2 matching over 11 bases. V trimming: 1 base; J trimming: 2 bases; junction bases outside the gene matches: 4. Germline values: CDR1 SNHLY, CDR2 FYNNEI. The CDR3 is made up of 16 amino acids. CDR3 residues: CASSEGTSGFTYEQYF. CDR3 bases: TGTGCCAGCAGTGAAGGGACTAGCGGGTTCACCTACGAGCAGTACTTC.

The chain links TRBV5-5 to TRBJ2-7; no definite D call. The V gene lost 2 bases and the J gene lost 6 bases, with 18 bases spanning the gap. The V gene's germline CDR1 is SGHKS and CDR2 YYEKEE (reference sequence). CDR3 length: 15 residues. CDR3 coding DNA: TGTGCCAGCAGCTTCCAAGACGCGGCCCCTGGCGAGCAGTACTTC. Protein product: CASSFQDAAPGEQYF.

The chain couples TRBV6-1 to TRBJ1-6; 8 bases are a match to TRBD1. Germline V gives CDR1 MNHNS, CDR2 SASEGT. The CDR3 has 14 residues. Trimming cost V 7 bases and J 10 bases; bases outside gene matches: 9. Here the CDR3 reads CASILDRVSSPLHF. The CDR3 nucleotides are TGTGCCAGCATCTTGGACAGGGTTAGCTCACCCCTCCACTTT.

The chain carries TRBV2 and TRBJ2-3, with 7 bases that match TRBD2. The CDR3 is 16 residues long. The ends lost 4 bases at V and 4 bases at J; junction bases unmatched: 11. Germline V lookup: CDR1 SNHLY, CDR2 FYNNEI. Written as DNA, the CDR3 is TGTGCCAGCAGTGGAGCCCGGGGGGTAGGGGCAGATACGCAGTATTTT. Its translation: CASSGARGVGADTQYF.

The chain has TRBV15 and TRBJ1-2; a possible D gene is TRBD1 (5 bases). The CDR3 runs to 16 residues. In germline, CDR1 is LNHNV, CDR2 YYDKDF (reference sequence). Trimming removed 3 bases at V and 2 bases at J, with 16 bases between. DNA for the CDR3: TGTGCCACCAGCAGTGCCAGGGAGGGATTGAACTATGGCTACACCTTC. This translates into CATSSAREGLNYGYTF. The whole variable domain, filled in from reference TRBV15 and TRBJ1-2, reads DAMVIQNPRYQVTQFGKPVTLSCSQTLNHNVMYWYQQKSSQAPKLLFHYYDKDFNNEADTPDNFQSRRPNTSFCFLDIRSPGLGDTAMYLCATSSAREGLNYGYTFGSGTRLTVV.

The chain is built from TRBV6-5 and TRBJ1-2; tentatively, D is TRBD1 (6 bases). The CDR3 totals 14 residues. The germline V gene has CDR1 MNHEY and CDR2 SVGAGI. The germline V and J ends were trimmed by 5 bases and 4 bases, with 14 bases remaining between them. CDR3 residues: CASSRGQKGYGYTF. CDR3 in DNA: TGTGCCAGCAGTCGAGGACAGAAGGGCTATGGCTACACCTTC.

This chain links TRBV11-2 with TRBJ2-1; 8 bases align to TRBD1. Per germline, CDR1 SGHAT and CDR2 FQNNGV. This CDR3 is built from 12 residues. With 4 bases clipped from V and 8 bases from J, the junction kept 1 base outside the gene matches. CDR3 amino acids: CASSWTGYEQFF. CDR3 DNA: TGTGCCAGCAGCTGGACAGGGTATGAGCAGTTCTTC.

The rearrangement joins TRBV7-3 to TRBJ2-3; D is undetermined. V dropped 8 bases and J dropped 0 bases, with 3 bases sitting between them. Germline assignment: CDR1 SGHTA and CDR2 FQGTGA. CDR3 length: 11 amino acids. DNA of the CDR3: TGTGCCAGCTCTAGCACAGATACGCAGTATTTT. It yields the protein CASSSTDTQYF.

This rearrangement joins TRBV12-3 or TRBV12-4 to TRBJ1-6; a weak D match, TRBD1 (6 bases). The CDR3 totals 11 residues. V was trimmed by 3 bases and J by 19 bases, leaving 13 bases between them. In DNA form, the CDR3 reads TGTGCCAGCAGTTTGGGGGCCGGATTACACTTT. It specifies CASSLGAGLHF.

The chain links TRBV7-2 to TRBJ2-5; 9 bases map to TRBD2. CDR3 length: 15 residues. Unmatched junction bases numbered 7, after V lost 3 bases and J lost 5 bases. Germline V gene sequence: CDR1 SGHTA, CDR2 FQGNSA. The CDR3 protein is CASSFQAGGVETQYF. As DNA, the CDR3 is TGTGCCAGCAGCTTCCAAGCGGGAGGAGTGGAGACCCAGTACTTC. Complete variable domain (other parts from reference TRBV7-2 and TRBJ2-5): GAGVSQSPSNKVTEKGKDVELRCDPISGHTALYWYRQSLGQGLEFLIYFQGNSAPDKSGLPSDRFSAERTGGSVSTLTIQRTQQEDSAVYLCASSFQAGGVETQYFGPGTRLLVL.

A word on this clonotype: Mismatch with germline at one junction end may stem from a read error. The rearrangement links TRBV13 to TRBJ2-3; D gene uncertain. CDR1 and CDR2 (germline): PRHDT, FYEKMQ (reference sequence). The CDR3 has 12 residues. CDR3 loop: CASSLSLGTQYF. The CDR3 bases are TGTGCTAGCAGTCTATCATTAGGTACGCAGTATTTT.

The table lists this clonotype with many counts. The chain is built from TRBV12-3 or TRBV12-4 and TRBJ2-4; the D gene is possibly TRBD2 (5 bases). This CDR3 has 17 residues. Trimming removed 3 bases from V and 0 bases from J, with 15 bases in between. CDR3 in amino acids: CASSFKDGELAKNIQYF. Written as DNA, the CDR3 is TGTGCCAGCAGTTTTAAGGACGGGGAGTTAGCCAAAAACATTCAGTACTTC.

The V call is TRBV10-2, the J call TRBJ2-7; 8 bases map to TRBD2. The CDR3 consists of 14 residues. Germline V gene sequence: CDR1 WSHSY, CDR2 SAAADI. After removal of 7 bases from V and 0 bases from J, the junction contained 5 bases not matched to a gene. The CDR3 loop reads CASMLSGISYEQYF. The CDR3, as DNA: TGCGCCAGCATGCTTAGCGGGATCTCCTACGAGCAGTACTTC.

The CDR3 coding sequence is TGTGCCAGCAGCCATAACGGCATAGCAGCTTTCTTT. It translates to CASSHNGIAAFF. This rearrangement joins TRBV7-8 to TRBJ1-1, with D uncertain. Between the trimmed V and J ends, which lost 5 bases and 10 bases, there was a span of 14 bases. This CDR3 comprises 12 residues. Germline V CDR1 and CDR2: SGHVS, FQNEAQ. The variable domain in full, with the rest retrieved from reference TRBV7-8 and TRBJ1-1, is GAGVSQSPRYKVAKRGQDVALRCDPISGHVSLFWYQQALGQGPEFLTYFQNEAQLDKSGLPSDRFFAERPEGSVSTLKIQRTQQEDSAVYLCASSHNGIAAFFGQGTRLTVV.

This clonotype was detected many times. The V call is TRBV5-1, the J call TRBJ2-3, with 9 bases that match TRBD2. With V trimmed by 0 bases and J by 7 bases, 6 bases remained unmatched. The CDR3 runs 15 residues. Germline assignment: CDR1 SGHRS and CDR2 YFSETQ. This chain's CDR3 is CASSLVSGSKNTQYF. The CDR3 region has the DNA TGCGCCAGCAGCTTGGTTAGCGGGAGTAAAAATACGCAGTATTTT.